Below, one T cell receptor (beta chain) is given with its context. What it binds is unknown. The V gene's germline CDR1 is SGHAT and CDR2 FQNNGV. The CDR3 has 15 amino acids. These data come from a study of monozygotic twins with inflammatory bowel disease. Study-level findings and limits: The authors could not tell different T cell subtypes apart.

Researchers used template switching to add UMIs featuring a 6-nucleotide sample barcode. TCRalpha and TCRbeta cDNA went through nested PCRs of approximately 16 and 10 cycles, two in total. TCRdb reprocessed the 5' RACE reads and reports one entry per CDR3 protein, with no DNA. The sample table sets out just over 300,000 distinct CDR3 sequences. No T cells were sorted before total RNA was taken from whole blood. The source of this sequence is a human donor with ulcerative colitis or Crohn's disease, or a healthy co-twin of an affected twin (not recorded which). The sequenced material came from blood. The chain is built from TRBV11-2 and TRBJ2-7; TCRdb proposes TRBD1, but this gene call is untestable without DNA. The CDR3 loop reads CASSLLTGTPQEQYF.